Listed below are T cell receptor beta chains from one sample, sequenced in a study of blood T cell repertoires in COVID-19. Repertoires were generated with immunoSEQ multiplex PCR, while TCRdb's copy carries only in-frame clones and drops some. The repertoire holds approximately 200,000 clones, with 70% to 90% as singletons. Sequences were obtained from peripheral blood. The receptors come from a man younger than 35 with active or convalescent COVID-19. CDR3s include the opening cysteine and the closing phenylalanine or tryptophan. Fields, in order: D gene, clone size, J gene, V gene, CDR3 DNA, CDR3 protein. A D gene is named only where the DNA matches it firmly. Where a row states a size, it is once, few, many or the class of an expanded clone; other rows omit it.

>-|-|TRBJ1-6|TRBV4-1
TGCGCCAGCAGCCAACTTCTGGCGGGACTTAATTCACCCCTCCACTTT
CASSQLLAGLNSPLHF
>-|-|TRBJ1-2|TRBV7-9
TGTGCCAGCAGCCCGCCGCGGGCCCTCTATGGCTACACCTTC
CASSPPRALYGYTF
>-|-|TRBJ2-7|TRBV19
TGTGCCAGTAGTATCCACCCGGGCGAGCAGTACTTC
CASSIHPGEQYF
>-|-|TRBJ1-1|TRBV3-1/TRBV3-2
TGTGCCAGCAGCCAAACTCAAATGAACACTGAAGCTTTCTTT
CASSQTQMNTEAFF
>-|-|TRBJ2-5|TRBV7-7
TGTGCCAGCAGCTTATCAGGCCAAGAGACCCAGTACTTC
CASSLSGQETQYF
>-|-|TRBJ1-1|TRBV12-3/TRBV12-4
TGTGCCAGCAGTGGAGAATCCCGTACTGAAGCTTTCTTT
CASSGESRTEAFF
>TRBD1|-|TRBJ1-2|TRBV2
TGTGCCAGCAGTGAAGAGGCAGGGGGTAACTATGGCTACACCTTC
CASSEEAGGNYGYTF
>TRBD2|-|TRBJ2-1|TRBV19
TGTGCCAGTAGTTGGCGGGAGGGCCACTACAATGAGCAGTTCTTC
CASSWREGHYNEQFF
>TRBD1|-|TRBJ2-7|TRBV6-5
TGTGCCAGCAGGTTTGGGACAGCCTACGAGCAGTACTTC
CASRFGTAYEQYF
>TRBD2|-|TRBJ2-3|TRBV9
TGTGCCAGCAGCAGGAGCGGGAGGGTCGCAGATACGCAGTATTTT
CASSRSGRVADTQYF
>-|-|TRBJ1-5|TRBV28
TGTGCCAGCCAGCGGGACACCGCCCAGCATTTT
CASQRDTAQHF
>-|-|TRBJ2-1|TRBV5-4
TGTGCCAGCAGCCCAGGCTTCAATGAGCAGTTCTTC
CASSPGFNEQFF
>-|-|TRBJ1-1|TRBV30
TGTGCCTGGAGTGTACGAGCACAGAACATGAACACTGAAGCTTTCTTT
CAWSVRAQNMNTEAFF
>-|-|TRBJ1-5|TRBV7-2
TGTGCCAGCAGCCCTGATACTAACAATCAGCCCCAGCATTTT
CASSPDTNNQPQHF
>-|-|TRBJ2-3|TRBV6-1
TGTGCCAGCAGTGAACGGGCGGGGAGCACAGATACGCAGTATTTT
CASSERAGSTDTQYF
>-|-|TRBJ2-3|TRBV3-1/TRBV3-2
TGTGCCAGCAGCCAACTCGGCAGTAGCGCAGATACGCAGTATTTT
CASSQLGSSADTQYF
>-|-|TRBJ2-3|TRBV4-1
TGCGCCAGCAGCCAAGTTAGCCTCAGCACAGATACGCAGTATTTT
CASSQVSLSTDTQYF
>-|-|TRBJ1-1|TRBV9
TGTGCCAGCAGCGAACAGGGCCATAACACTGAAGCTTTCTTT
CASSEQGHNTEAFF
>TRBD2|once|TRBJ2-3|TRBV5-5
TGTGCCAGCAGCATTGGGACTACTCCCATGGATACGCAGTATTTT
CASSIGTTPMDTQYF
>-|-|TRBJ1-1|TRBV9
TGTGCCAGCAGCGTCACAGGGAACACTGAAGCTTTCTTT
CASSVTGNTEAFF